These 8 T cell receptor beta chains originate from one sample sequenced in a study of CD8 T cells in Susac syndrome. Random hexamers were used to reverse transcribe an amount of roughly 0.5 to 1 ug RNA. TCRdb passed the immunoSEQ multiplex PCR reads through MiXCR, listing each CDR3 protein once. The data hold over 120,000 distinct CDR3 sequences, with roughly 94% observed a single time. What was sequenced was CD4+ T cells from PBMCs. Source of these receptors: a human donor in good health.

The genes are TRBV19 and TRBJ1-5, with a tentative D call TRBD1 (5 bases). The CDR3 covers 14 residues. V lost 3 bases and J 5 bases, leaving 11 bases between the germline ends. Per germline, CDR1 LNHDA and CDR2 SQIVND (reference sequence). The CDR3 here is CASSMRGLHQPQHF. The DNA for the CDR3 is TGTGCCAGTAGTATGAGGGGCTTACATCAGCCCCAGCATTTT.

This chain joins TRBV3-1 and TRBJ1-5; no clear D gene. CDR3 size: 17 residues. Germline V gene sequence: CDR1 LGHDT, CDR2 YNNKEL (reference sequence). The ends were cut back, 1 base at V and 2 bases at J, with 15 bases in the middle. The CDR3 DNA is TGTGCCAGCAGCCAAGGGGCGGCGGGATTCGGCAATCAGCCCCAGCATTTT. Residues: CASSQGAAGFGNQPQHF.

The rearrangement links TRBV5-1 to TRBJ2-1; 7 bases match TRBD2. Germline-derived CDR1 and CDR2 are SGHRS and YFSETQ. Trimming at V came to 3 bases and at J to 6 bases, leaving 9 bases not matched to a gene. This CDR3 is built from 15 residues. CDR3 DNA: TGCGCCAGCAGCTCGGAAGGACTAGAAACCAATGAGCAGTTCTTC. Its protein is CASSSEGLETNEQFF.

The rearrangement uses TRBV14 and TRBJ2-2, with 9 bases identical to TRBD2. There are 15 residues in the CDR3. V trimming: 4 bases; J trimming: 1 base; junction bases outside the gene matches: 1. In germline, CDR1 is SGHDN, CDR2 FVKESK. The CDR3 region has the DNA TGTGCCAGCAGCCGGACTAGCGAGAACACCGGGGAGCTGTTTTTT. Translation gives CASSRTSENTGELFF.

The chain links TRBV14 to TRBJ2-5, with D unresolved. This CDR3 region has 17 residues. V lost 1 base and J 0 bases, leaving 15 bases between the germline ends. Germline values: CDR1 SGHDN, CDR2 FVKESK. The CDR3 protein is CASSQVASKTYQETQYF. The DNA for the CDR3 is TGTGCCAGCAGCCAAGTCGCCAGCAAAACGTACCAAGAGACCCAGTACTTC.

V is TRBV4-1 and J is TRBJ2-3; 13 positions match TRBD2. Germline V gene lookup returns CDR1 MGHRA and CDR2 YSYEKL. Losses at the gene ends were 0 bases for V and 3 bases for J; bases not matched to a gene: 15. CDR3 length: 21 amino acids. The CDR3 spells CASSQDRTSGRVAVRTDTQYF. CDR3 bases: TGCGCCAGCAGCCAAGATCGCACTAGCGGGAGGGTTGCTGTCAGGACAGATACGCAGTATTTT.

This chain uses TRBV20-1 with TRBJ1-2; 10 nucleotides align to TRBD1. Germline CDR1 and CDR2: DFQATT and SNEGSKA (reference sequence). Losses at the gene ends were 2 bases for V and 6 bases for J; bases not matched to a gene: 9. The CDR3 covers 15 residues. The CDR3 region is CSARMEGTGEHGYTF. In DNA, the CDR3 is TGCAGTGCTAGAATGGAGGGGACAGGGGAGCATGGCTACACCTTC.

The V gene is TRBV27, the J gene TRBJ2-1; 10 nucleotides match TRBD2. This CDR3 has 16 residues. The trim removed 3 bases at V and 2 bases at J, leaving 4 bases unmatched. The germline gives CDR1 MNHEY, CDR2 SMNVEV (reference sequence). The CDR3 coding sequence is TGTGCCAGCAGTTTGATGAGCGGGAGGGCCTACAATGAGCAGTTCTTC. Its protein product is CASSLMSGRAYNEQFF.